A single sample is the source of the 24 T cell receptor beta chains below, sequenced in a study of blood T cell repertoires in COVID-19 (dated by TCRdb to 2018 to 2021). Library creation used the immunoSEQ multiplex PCR assay. TCRdb provides this immuneACCESS table in a form limited to in-frame rearrangements. Some clones are lacking; in checked studies, under half of them reflect an unresolved V gene, and why the rest are absent is not known. The sample table records some 150,000 clones; about 89% of these occur just once. The ten largest account for about 0.8% of the sample. The specimen was PBMCs or T cells enriched from blood (not recorded which). These receptor sequences come from a woman aged 18-30 years who had recovered from COVID-19.

This chain uses TRBV21-1 with TRBJ2-4; the tabulated D call, TRBD2, remains unverified against the DNA. TRBV21-1 is tagged as a pseudogene. The CDR3 loop spans 13 amino acids. DNA of the CDR3: TGTGCCAGCAGCAAATCAGACTGCCCCATTCAGTACTTC. The encoded protein is CASSKSDCPIQYF.

This clone was found once. The CDR3 nucleotides are TGTGCCAGCAGTCCGACACAGGGACGCGCTGCCGGGGAGCTGTTTTTT. It translates to CASSPTQGRAAGELFF. The V call is TRBV27, the J call TRBJ2-2, with D perhaps matching TRBD1 (6 bases). The CDR3 sequence is 16 residues long. The V gene lost 5 bases and the J gene lost 6 bases, with 19 bases spanning the gap. CDR1 and CDR2 (germline): MNHEY, SMNVEV (reference sequence).

This chain uses TRBV6-6 with TRBJ2-3; TRBD1 matches at 7 bases. V was clipped by 2 bases and J by 5 bases; unmatched bases: 4. CDR1 and CDR2 from the germline V gene are MNHNY and SVGAGI (reference sequence). The CDR3 has 14 amino acids. In nucleotides, the CDR3 is TGTGCCAGCAGTTACCAAGCAGGGGGAGATACGCAGTATTTT. Translation: CASSYQAGGDTQYF.

This clone was counted a few times. The rearrangement joins TRBV28 to TRBJ1-1, with D possibly TRBD1 on 5 matching bases. Germline values: CDR1 MDHEN, CDR2 SYDVKM. The CDR3 has 13 amino acids. V was cut by 10 bases and J by 11 bases, with 23 bases left in between. In DNA form, the CDR3 reads TGTGCCACCATAATTCGGGACTCCTCCACCGCTTTCTTT. Translating it yields CATIIRDSSTAFF. The whole variable domain, filled in from reference TRBV28 and TRBJ1-1, reads DVKVTQSSRYLVKRTGEKVFLECVQDMDHENMFWYRQDPGLGLRLIYFSYDVKMKEKGDIPEGYSVSREKKERFSLILESASTNQTSMYLCATIIRDSSTAFFGQGTRLTVV.

The chain carries TRBV4-1 and TRBJ2-2, with unresolved D. The CDR3 totals 14 residues. Germline V gives CDR1 MGHRA, CDR2 YSYEKL. V lost 6 bases, J lost 2 bases, and 10 bases lay in between. The CDR3 protein is CASSTTPNTGELFF. The CDR3 region has the DNA TGCGCCAGCAGTACGACACCCAACACCGGGGAGCTGTTTTTT.

V and J are TRBV14 and TRBJ2-7; 8 bases line up with TRBD1. V was clipped by 4 bases and J by 4 bases; unmatched bases: 6. The CDR3 sequence is 14 residues long. Germline loops: CDR1 SGHDN, CDR2 FVKESK. CDR3 amino acids: CASSRWQGAYEQYF. The CDR3 region has the DNA TGTGCCAGCAGCCGATGGCAGGGGGCTTACGAGCAGTACTTC.

V usage is TRBV11-2 and J usage is TRBJ1-2, with D maybe TRBD1 (6 bases). CDR1 and CDR2 (germline): SGHAT, FQNNGV. CDR3 length: 15 amino acids. V was pared by 5 bases and J by 7 bases, with 20 bases between. The CDR3, as DNA: TGTGCCAGCAGCCAGGCCTGGCGGGGGGCAGGTGGCTACACCTTC. Its translation is CASSQAWRGAGGYTF.

The chain uses TRBV5-6 and TRBJ2-7, with D possibly being TRBD2 (6 bases). The CDR3 spans 15 residues. The V and J ends lost 3 bases and 4 bases respectively, with 17 bases between them. Germline V gives CDR1 SGHDT, CDR2 YYEEEE. The CDR3 DNA reads as TGTGCCAGCAGCTCTTTGCCGGGAGAAACTTACGAGCAGTACTTC. Protein product: CASSSLPGETYEQYF.

The rearrangement uses TRBV12-5 and TRBJ2-1; weak D call: TRBD2 (6 bases). V lost 6 bases and J lost 4, with 25 bases in between. CDR3 length: 18 amino acids. Germline CDR1 is LGHNT and CDR2 is FRNRAP. The CDR3 sequence is CASGPNLMGLASYNEQFF. CDR3 bases: TGTGCTAGTGGCCCGAATCTCATGGGGCTAGCGAGTTACAATGAGCAGTTCTTC.

The rearrangement joins TRBV11-2 to TRBJ2-5, with 7 nucleotides matching TRBD2. The CDR3 runs 14 residues. Trimming took 5 bases from V and 1 from J; bases not matched to a gene: 4. Germline V gene data show CDR1 as SGHAT and CDR2 as FQNNGV. Written as DNA, the CDR3 is TGTGCCAGCAGCCGAAGCGGGACCCAAGAGACCCAGTACTTC. Translated: CASSRSGTQETQYF.

V is TRBV5-4 and J is TRBJ1-3; D is ambiguous. CDR3 size: 16 residues. V was shortened by 1 base and J by 0 bases, with 11 bases between the two germline ends. The V gene's germline CDR1 is SGHNT and CDR2 YYREEE (reference sequence). CDR3 coding DNA: TGTGCCAGCAGCTTGCAGGCCCCTTACTCTGGAAACACCATATATTTT. Its protein product is CASSLQAPYSGNTIYF.

This chain links TRBV5-6 with TRBJ2-5, with D perhaps matching TRBD1 (6 bases). Trimming cost V 1 base and J 5 bases, with 12 bases left between them. Germline V gene sequence: CDR1 SGHDT, CDR2 YYEEEE. CDR3 length equals 14 residues. The DNA for the CDR3 is TGTGCCAGCAGCTTGACAGGGCGTATGGAGACCCAGTACTTC. It encodes CASSLTGRMETQYF. The whole variable domain, filled in from reference TRBV5-6 and TRBJ2-5, reads DAGVTQSPTHLIKTRGQQVTLRCSPKSGHDTVSWYQQALGQGPQFIFQYYEEEERQRGNFPDRFSGHQFPNYSSELNVNALLLGDSALYLCASSLTGRMETQYFGPGTRLLVL.

The rearrangement links TRBV9 to TRBJ2-3; 8 positions agree with TRBD2. Germline V gene data show CDR1 as SGDLS and CDR2 as YYNGEE. The CDR3 is made up of 20 amino acids. The V segment lost 7 bases and the J segment 1 base; nucleotides outside the gene matches: 23. CDR3 protein: CASPNSSGSRYRCGTDTQYF. The CDR3 nucleotides read TGTGCCAGCCCCAATTCCAGCGGGAGCAGGTATCGTTGTGGCACAGATACGCAGTATTTT.

CDR3 sequence: CASTLPGLSTEAFF. In DNA form, the CDR3 reads TGTGCCAGCACCCTACCAGGGTTGAGCACTGAAGCTTTCTTT. This chain joins TRBV7-9 and TRBJ1-1, with a possible D match to TRBD1 (5 bases). Trimming shortened V by 7 bases and J by 4 bases, and 16 bases separated the two germline ends. Germline assignment: CDR1 SEHNR and CDR2 FQNEAQ (reference sequence). CDR3 length equals 14 residues.

The chain carries TRBV20-1 and TRBJ1-2, with 12 nucleotides matching TRBD1. This CDR3 is 11 amino acids long. CDR1 DFQATT and CDR2 SNEGSKA come from the germline V gene (reference sequence). The CDR3 spells CGGQGASGYTF. The CDR3 coding sequence is TGCGGGGGACAGGGGGCAAGTGGCTACACCTTC.

The sample holds a few counts of this clone. The V and J genes are TRBV6-6 and TRBJ2-7; 10 bases agree with TRBD2. V dropped 5 bases and J dropped 4; count of bases not matched to a gene: 14. CDR1 is MNHNY, CDR2 SVGAGI, per germline (reference sequence). The CDR3 sequence is 17 residues long. CDR3 region: CASSRATGTSDTYEQYF. The CDR3 DNA sequence: TGTGCCAGCAGTCGGGCTACCGGGACTAGCGACACATACGAGCAGTACTTC.

The rearrangement uses TRBV2 and TRBJ2-5, with D perhaps TRBD2 (5 bases). Germline V lookup: CDR1 SNHLY, CDR2 FYNNEI. V gave up 6 bases and J gave up 5 bases, with 13 bases separating them. The CDR3 is 13 residues long. In nucleotides, the CDR3 is TGTGCCAGCAGCCTCGGGCGGAGGGAGACCCAGTACTTC. Its translation: CASSLGRRETQYF.

The chain carries TRBV7-9 and TRBJ2-1; possibly TRBD1 for D (6 bases). V dropped 3 bases and J dropped 6 bases, with 9 bases sitting between them. Germline values: CDR1 SEHNR, CDR2 FQNEAQ (reference sequence). The CDR3 runs to 13 residues. The CDR3 region has the DNA TGTGCCAGCAGCTTCCGACAGGTCAATGAGCAGTTCTTC. Translated: CASSFRQVNEQFF.

The J gene is TRBJ1-4, the V gene TRBV27; perhaps TRBD1 as D (5 bases). Germline V gives CDR1 MNHEY, CDR2 SMNVEV (reference sequence). CDR3 size: 13 residues. The V end was cut by 7 bases, the J end by 3 bases, with 9 bases between. The CDR3 is CASKGGANEKLFF. In DNA form, the CDR3 reads TGTGCCAGCAAGGGAGGGGCTAATGAAAAACTGTTTTTT. Full variable domain (outside the CDR3, taken from reference TRBV27 and TRBJ1-4): EAQVTQNPRYLITVTGKKLTVTCSQNMNHEYMSWYRQDPGLGLRQIYYSMNVEVTDKGDVPEGYKVSRKEKRNFPLILESPSPNQTSLYFCASKGGANEKLFFGSGTQLSVL.

This clone occurred once. The chain uses TRBV4-2 and TRBJ1-2; 8 bases align to TRBD1. Trimming removed 3 bases from V and 2 bases from J; junction bases left unmatched: 8. Germline assignment: CDR1 LGHNA and CDR2 YNFKEQ. The CDR3 is made up of 16 amino acids. As DNA, the CDR3 is TGTGCCAGCAGCCATGGAAGGACAGGGACGAACTATGGCTACACCTTC. It translates to CASSHGRTGTNYGYTF.

The chain employs TRBV9 and TRBJ2-3, with 13 bases identical to TRBD2. The CDR3 covers 15 residues. Germline V gene sequence: CDR1 SGDLS, CDR2 YYNGEE. The V gene end was trimmed by 2 bases and the J gene end by 4 bases; junction bases not matched to a gene: 1. This CDR3 reads CASSVGTSGADTQYF. The DNA of the CDR3 is TGTGCCAGCAGCGTTGGGACTAGCGGGGCAGATACGCAGTATTTT.

The chain links TRBV28 to TRBJ1-1, with a weak D call TRBD1 (5 bases). Trimming took off 6 bases at V and 4 bases at J, with 12 bases between the two ends. The CDR3 extends over 13 amino acids. Germline V lookup: CDR1 MDHEN, CDR2 SYDVKM. The CDR3 loop reads CASSSGGITEAFF. In DNA form, the CDR3 reads TGTGCCAGCAGCTCGGGGGGTATCACTGAAGCTTTCTTT.

This chain joins TRBV28 and TRBJ2-1; 11 bases match TRBD1. The germline V gene has CDR1 MDHEN and CDR2 SYDVKM. The CDR3 sequence is 15 residues long. Trimming cost V 8 bases and J 4 bases; bases outside gene matches: 7. The CDR3 DNA is TGTGCCAGCGAGGCCGGGGACAGGGGGTACAATGAGCAGTTCTTC. Its protein is CASEAGDRGYNEQFF.

The chain joins TRBV6-5 to TRBJ2-7; 8 nucleotides agree with TRBD1. Germline V lookup: CDR1 MNHEY, CDR2 SVGAGI. J was trimmed by 3 bases and V by 7 bases; bases with no gene match: 11. The CDR3 runs 15 residues. CDR3 protein: CASTPLRQGNYEQYF. Written as DNA, the CDR3 is TGTGCCAGCACCCCACTGAGACAGGGGAACTACGAGCAGTACTTC.